Listed below are T cell receptor beta chains from one sample, sequenced in a study of cytomegalovirus exposure and HLA in healthy donors. Some clones are missing from TCRdb's copy, which holds only in-frame ones; the method was immunoSEQ multiplex PCR. Among some 160,000 clones listed, around 80% were seen once. The sample consisted of PBMCs. The receptors shown here come from a woman between 18 and 29 years old in good health and CMV-seronegative. The CDR3 runs from the conserved cysteine through the conserved F or W. A D gene is named only where the DNA matches it firmly. The size entry is marked missing in some rows and otherwise reads once, few, many or a size class.

D gene,J gene,V gene,clone size,CDR3 DNA,CDR3 protein
NA,TRBJ1-4,TRBV29-1,NA,TGCAGCGTTGCGGGCAGGGTTAATGAAAAACTGTTTTTT,CSVAGRVNEKLFF
TRBD1,TRBJ1-1,TRBV6-1,NA,TGTGCCAGCTCGTATTTGGACAGGGTTAGGACTGAAGCTTTCTTT,CASSYLDRVRTEAFF
NA,TRBJ1-2,TRBV27,NA,TGTGCCAGCAGCCAAACAGGGCTCTATGGCTACACCTTC,CASSQTGLYGYTF
NA,TRBJ1-1,TRBV18,once,TGTGCCAGCTCACCGATGCGGGGCACTGAAGCTTTCTTT,CASSPMRGTEAFF
NA,TRBJ1-1,TRBV7-9,NA,TGTGCCAGCAGTTGGACAGTGAACACTGAAGCTTTCTTT,CASSWTVNTEAFF
TRBD2,TRBJ2-7,TRBV11-3,NA,TGTGCCAGCAGAGCGGGGGGGCTTGAGCAGTACTTC,CASRAGGLEQYF
TRBD1,TRBJ2-4,TRBV7-2,few,TGTGCCAGCAGCTTAGGGGACAGCCTAGCCAAAAACATTCAGTACTTC,CASSLGDSLAKNIQYF
TRBD1,TRBJ2-1,TRBV27,NA,TGTGCCAGCAATGGACTTGGGACAGCAAAGAATGAGCAGTTCTTC,CASNGLGTAKNEQFF
TRBD1,TRBJ1-2,TRBV5-1,once,TGCGCCAGCACCCCGGACAGGGCTAACTATGGCTACACCTTC,CASTPDRANYGYTF
TRBD2,TRBJ2-7,TRBV28,NA,TGTGCCAGCAGTCTTGGCGGGGGGGCGTCCTACGAGCAGTACTTC,CASSLGGGASYEQYF
TRBD1,TRBJ1-3,TRBV7-9,once,TGTGCCAGCACCGTAACAAACAGGGGGCCTGGAAACACCATATATTTT,CASTVTNRGPGNTIYF
TRBD1,TRBJ1-2,TRBV30,NA,TGTGCCTGGAGTAGGGGACAGTTCCTCTATGGCTACACCTTC,CAWSRGQFLYGYTF
NA,TRBJ2-7,TRBV4-1,NA,TGCGCCAGCAGCCACGGGGCAGGGGATTACTACGAGCAGTACTTC,CASSHGAGDYYEQYF
NA,TRBJ1-1,TRBV19,NA,TGTGCCAGAACTTACAATACGGGGGAATCTGAAGCTTTCTTT,CARTYNTGESEAFF
NA,TRBJ1-1,TRBV5-6,NA,TGTGCCAGCAGCGTCTACGGGAACACTGAAGCTTTCTTT,CASSVYGNTEAFF
NA,TRBJ1-6,TRBV10-1,NA,TGCGCCAGCAGTGAGGGGGCTTGGTCACCCCTCCACTTT,CASSEGAWSPLHF
NA,TRBJ1-2,TRBV6-4,NA,TGTGCCAGCACCAAGGAGGGGGGGGTAGCTAACTATGGCTACACCTTC,CASTKEGGVANYGYTF
TRBD2,TRBJ2-2,TRBV5-5,NA,TGTGCCAGCAGCTTGGCGGGGGGGCAGTACACCGGGGAGCTGTTTTTT,CASSLAGGQYTGELFF
TRBD1,TRBJ1-2,TRBV6-9,few,TGTGCCAGCAGTCACTGGGACAGAGAAGGCTACACCTTC,CASSHWDREGYTF
NA,TRBJ1-2,TRBV5-4,NA,TGTGCCAGCAGTACCCAGGGGAAAGGCTATGGCTACACCTTC,CASSTQGKGYGYTF
NA,TRBJ1-1,TRBV4-2,NA,TGTGCCAGCAGCCAAGATCCCCAGGTTCCCATGAACACTGAAGCTTTCTTT,CASSQDPQVPMNTEAFF
NA,TRBJ1-4,TRBV7-9,few,TGTGCCAGCAGCTTTCGCCAGGGCCATTTTCTTCCTAATGAAAAACTGTTTTTT,CASSFRQGHFLPNEKLFF
NA,TRBJ2-3,TRBV29-1,NA,TGCAGCGTTGTTCAGGGACTTAGCACAGATACGCAGTATTTT,CSVVQGLSTDTQYF
NA,TRBJ1-2,TRBV27,NA,TGTGCCAGCAGTTTATCCGGGAGGCTTGGCTACACCTTC,CASSLSGRLGYTF
NA,TRBJ1-2,TRBV6-1,NA,TGTGCCAGCAGAGGGGGATCTCACTATGGCTACACCTTC,CASRGGSHYGYTF
TRBD2,TRBJ2-7,TRBV11-2,NA,TGTGCCAGCAGCTTAGCCGGGACTAGCGGGGGCTACGAGCAGTACTTC,CASSLAGTSGGYEQYF
TRBD2,TRBJ2-1,TRBV6-1,NA,TGTGCCAGCAGTGAAAGGACTAGCGGGGGGGCCCATGAGCAGTTCTTC,CASSERTSGGAHEQFF
NA,TRBJ1-1,TRBV2,NA,TGTGCCAGCAGGGGACTAAACACTGAAGCTTTCTTT,CASRGLNTEAFF
TRBD1,TRBJ1-1,TRBV7-7,few,TGTGCCAGCAGCCCGCAGGGGGACACTGAAGCTTTCTTT,CASSPQGDTEAFF
NA,TRBJ2-7,TRBV10-3,once,TGTGCCATCAGTAGACAGAGCTCCTACGAGCAGTACTTC,CAISRQSSYEQYF
NA,TRBJ1-5,TRBV14,NA,TGTGCCAGCAGCAGCGTTTACGGTCAGCCCCAGCATTTT,CASSSVYGQPQHF
TRBD1,TRBJ1-4,TRBV4-1,NA,TGCGCCAGCAGCCAAGGACAGGGGTCGACTAATGAAAAACTGTTTTTT,CASSQGQGSTNEKLFF
TRBD2,TRBJ2-5,TRBV10-1,NA,TGCGCCAGCAGCCAGCGGACTAGCGGGGGGCCTAGGGAGACCCAGTACTTC,CASSQRTSGGPRETQYF
NA,TRBJ2-7,TRBV7-8,NA,TGTGCCAGCAGCTTAGGGACATTTGAAGGCGAGCAGTACTTC,CASSLGTFEGEQYF
NA,TRBJ1-4,TRBV5-1,NA,TGCGCCAGCAGCCAGGCGGGGACGGGCCGCGGGAACGAAAAACTGTTTTTT,CASSQAGTGRGNEKLFF
NA,TRBJ1-1,TRBV7-7,NA,TGTGCTAGCAGCGCCGGGGAGAGAACTGAAGCTTTCTTT,CASSAGERTEAFF
TRBD1,TRBJ2-7,TRBV27,NA,TGTGCCAGCAGTTTGGGACAGGGGTCGAAGCAGTACTTC,CASSLGQGSKQYF
NA,TRBJ1-5,TRBV5-6,once,TGTGCCAGCAGCGCCACAGGGTTTAATCAGCCCCAGCATTTT,CASSATGFNQPQHF
TRBD1,TRBJ1-3,TRBV5-1,NA,TGCGCCAGCAGCCAAGGGACAGGGGGAAACACCATATATTTT,CASSQGTGGNTIYF
NA,TRBJ2-7,TRBV5-4,NA,TGTGCCAGCAGCCCTCTCCCGGGGTCCTACGAGCAGTACTTC,CASSPLPGSYEQYF
TRBD1,TRBJ1-1,TRBV6-5,once,TGTGCCAGCAGTAGACAGGGGGTGAACACTGAAGCTTTCTTT,CASSRQGVNTEAFF
NA,TRBJ1-2,TRBV5-1,NA,TGCGCCAGCAGCTTGACAGAAAACTATGGCTACACCTTC,CASSLTENYGYTF
NA,TRBJ1-4,TRBV6-1,NA,TGTGCCAGCAGATGGGGGGCAACTAATGAAAAACTGTTTTTT,CASRWGATNEKLFF
NA,TRBJ1-6,TRBV28,NA,TGTGCCAGCAGTTTCGCGGGGGCTGGTAATTCACCCCTCCACTTT,CASSFAGAGNSPLHF
TRBD2,TRBJ2-3,TRBV5-1,NA,TGCGCCAGCAGCCTCGGGGGGGGCACAGATACGCAGTATTTT,CASSLGGGTDTQYF
NA,TRBJ1-5,TRBV2,NA,TGTGCCAGCAGTGACCGTCGTCCCGGCAATCAGCCCCAGCATTTT,CASSDRRPGNQPQHF
NA,TRBJ1-2,TRBV5-6,NA,TGTGCCAGCAGCCCTGCGGCCAGGGGCATCTATGGCTACACCTTC,CASSPAARGIYGYTF
NA,TRBJ1-1,TRBV30,NA,TGTGCCTGGAGTTGGCACACGAACACTGAAGCTTTCTTT,CAWSWHTNTEAFF
NA,TRBJ2-1,TRBV10-1,NA,TGCGCCAGCAGGGGAGGGGGGAACAATGAGCAGTTCTTC,CASRGGGNNEQFF
NA,TRBJ1-2,TRBV6-5,few,TGTGCCAGCAGTTACTCCCTATATGGCTACACCTTC,CASSYSLYGYTF
NA,TRBJ1-5,TRBV19,NA,TGTGCCAGTAGTATACACGGACTGGTCTATAGCAATCAGCCCCAGCATTTT,CASSIHGLVYSNQPQHF
TRBD2,TRBJ2-1,TRBV6-4,once,TGTGCCAGCAGCGCGACTAGCGGGGGGTACAATGAGCAGTTCTTC,CASSATSGGYNEQFF
NA,TRBJ1-1,TRBV2,NA,TGTGCCAGCGGTAGCTTGGGCACTGAAGCTTTCTTT,CASGSLGTEAFF
NA,TRBJ1-1,TRBV4-1,few,TGCGCCAGCAGCCAAGTGCGCGGGACTGAAGCTTTCTTT,CASSQVRGTEAFF
NA,TRBJ1-2,TRBV6-1,NA,TGTGCCAGCAGTGAAACGGTTTGGGGCTACACCTTC,CASSETVWGYTF
NA,TRBJ1-4,TRBV21-1,NA,TGTGCCAGCAGCAGGCCCCCGTTTCCCCGAAGGGAGTCGCAAAAACTGTTTTTT,CASSRPPFPRRESQKLFF
NA,TRBJ2-7,TRBV11-2,NA,TGTGCCAGCAGCTTTACAGAATCCTACGAGCAGTACTTC,CASSFTESYEQYF
TRBD2,TRBJ2-7,TRBV5-1,NA,TGCGCCAGCAGCATCACTAGCGGGGGGAGGAACGAGCAGTACTTC,CASSITSGGRNEQYF